What follows are 14 T cell receptor beta chains derived from one specimen sequenced in a study of T cell responses to AZD1222 COVID-19 vaccine. TCRdb's table, derived via immunoSEQ multiplex PCR, lists solely in-frame clones and lacks some. The sample lists roughly 120,000 clones, 87% seen once, with around 9.4% in the top ten. This specimen consisted of peripheral blood, obtained on day 0 of AZD1222 vaccination. Receptors were obtained from an adult in good health.

This chain joins TRBV28 and TRBJ1-4; TRBD1 might be the D (6 bases). The ends were cut back, 6 bases at V and 6 bases at J, with 11 bases in the middle. CDR3 length equals 13 residues. Germline assignment: CDR1 MDHEN and CDR2 SYDVKM. CDR3 sequence (DNA): TGTGCCAGCAGACAGGGAGGGGATGAAAAACTGTTTTTT. Its protein product is CASRQGGDEKLFF.

This clone showed up just a few times. The CDR3 bases are TGCGCCAGCAGCTCCGCCGCGGGACGAGAGCAGTTCTTC. This gives the protein CASSSAAGREQFF. The rearrangement joins TRBV5-1 to TRBJ2-1, with TRBD2 as a possible D gene (6 bases). This CDR3 has 13 residues. The germline V gene has CDR1 SGHRS and CDR2 YFSETQ. V was pared by 3 bases and J by 10 bases, with 14 bases between. Complete variable domain (other parts from reference TRBV5-1 and TRBJ2-1): KAGVTQTPRYLIKTRGQQVTLSCSPISGHRSVSWYQQTPGQGLQFLFEYFSETQRNKGNFPGRFSGRQFSNSRSEMNVSTLELGDSALYLCASSSAAGREQFFGPGTRLTVL.

This sequence joins TRBV4-1 and TRBJ2-5, with 10 bases identical to TRBD2. The junction had 7 bases not matched to a gene; V was cut back by 4 bases and J by 2 bases. The CDR3 spans 16 residues. The germline gives CDR1 MGHRA, CDR2 YSYEKL. The CDR3 protein is CASSRASGGRQETQYF. CDR3 bases: TGCGCCAGCAGCCGGGCTAGCGGGGGTCGACAAGAGACCCAGTACTTC.

This clone was recorded at least ten times. The chain recombines TRBV3-1 (or the pseudogene TRBV3-2) with TRBJ2-1, with D unclear. Germline CDR1 reads LGHDT; CDR2 reads YNNKEL (reference sequence). The CDR3 runs 16 residues. V was clipped by 4 bases and J by 0 bases, with 13 bases between them. The CDR3 nucleotides are TGTGCCAGCAGCCCGTCCAGGCCGAGCTCCTACAATGAGCAGTTCTTC. It encodes CASSPSRPSSYNEQFF.

The rearrangement uses TRBV6-5 and TRBJ1-5; TRBD1 is a possible D gene (5 bases). This CDR3 spans 12 amino acids. The germline CDR1 and CDR2 sequences are MNHEY and SVGAGI. V lost 10 bases and J 3 bases, leaving 10 bases between the germline ends. CDR3 nucleotide sequence: TGTGCCACTCAGGGCGCCAATCAGCCCCAGCATTTT. Translated, it gives CATQGANQPQHF.

This clone was recorded once. This chain joins TRBV10-3 and TRBJ2-5; 9 bases are a match to TRBD1. CDR3 length equals 18 residues. Germline CDR1 is ENHRY and CDR2 is SYGVKD. The trim removed 0 bases at V and 3 bases at J, leaving 11 bases unmatched. CDR3 protein: CAISESGRGTGMEETQYF. The DNA for the CDR3 is TGTGCCATCAGTGAGTCAGGAAGGGGGACAGGGATGGAAGAGACCCAGTACTTC.

Here the CDR3 reads CASSSLDRGRGYTF. The CDR3 region has the DNA TGTGCCAGCAGTTCCCTAGACAGGGGGCGAGGCTACACCTTC. This chain links TRBV6-5 with TRBJ1-2; 10 nucleotides match TRBD1. The ends lost 4 bases at V and 8 bases at J; junction bases unmatched: 7. There are 14 residues in the CDR3. Germline V CDR1 and CDR2: MNHEY, SVGAGI.

As for this clone: The junction and the germline gene differ at one end; a read error may be behind it. This sequence joins TRBV6-1 and TRBJ1-2; 9 nucleotides agree with TRBD1. The germline gives CDR1 MNHNS, CDR2 SASEGT. The CDR3 sequence is 14 residues long. CDR3 amino acids: CASSQAGTGYGYTF. CDR3 in DNA: TGTGCCAGCAGTCAAGCCGGGACAGGGTATGGCTACACCTTC.

The chain combines TRBV6-5 with TRBJ1-5; no definite D call. The CDR3 is made up of 15 amino acids. V lost 8 bases, J lost 0 bases, and 14 bases lay in between. Per the germline V gene, CDR1 is MNHEY and CDR2 is SVGAGI. This CDR3 is CASLFVAGSNQPQHF. CDR3 coding DNA: TGTGCCAGCCTTTTTGTAGCAGGTAGCAATCAGCCCCAGCATTTT.

The CDR3 region has the DNA TGTGCCAGCGGGACGGGGCAGGCTTATGGCTACACCTTC. It encodes CASGTGQAYGYTF. The chain links TRBV6-6 to TRBJ1-2; D may be TRBD1 (5 bases). The CDR3 is made up of 13 amino acids. The V gene lost 8 bases and the J gene lost 5 bases, with 15 bases spanning the gap. Germline CDR1 and CDR2: MNHNY and SVGAGI (reference sequence).

V gene TRBV7-9 combines with J gene TRBJ2-7; perhaps TRBD1 as D (6 bases). From germline, CDR1 is SEHNR and CDR2 FQNEAQ (reference sequence). Trimming took off 1 base at V and 6 bases at J, with 16 bases between the two ends. CDR3 length equals 15 residues. The CDR3 DNA follows: TGTGCCAGCAGCTTAGGGTCAGGGGCCCCGGGCGAGCAGTACTTC. It translates to CASSLGSGAPGEQYF.

The chain links TRBV19 to TRBJ2-2, with D perhaps matching TRBD1 (6 bases). The germline V and J ends were trimmed by 6 bases and 0 bases, with 8 bases remaining between them. Germline V CDR1 and CDR2: LNHDA, SQIVND (reference sequence). This CDR3 contains 14 residues. The CDR3 loop reads CASRGQSNTGELFF. The CDR3 DNA reads TGTGCCAGTAGAGGACAGTCGAACACCGGGGAGCTGTTTTTT.

The chain employs TRBV7-8 and TRBJ1-2; no firm D call. Germline V gene sequence: CDR1 SGHVS, CDR2 FQNEAQ. This CDR3 region has 14 residues. Between the trimmed V and J ends, which lost 3 bases and 1 base, there was a span of 9 bases. The CDR3 loop reads CASSFMTFNYGYTF. CDR3 nucleotides: TGTGCCAGCAGCTTTATGACCTTTAACTATGGCTACACCTTC.

The V call is TRBV11-3, the J call TRBJ2-7; 10 bases fit TRBD1. Trimming cost V 3 bases and J 0 bases; bases outside gene matches: 2. The CDR3 is 15 residues long. Per the germline V gene, CDR1 is SGHNT and CDR2 is YENEEA. For the CDR3, the DNA is TGTGCCAGCAGCTTGGGACAGGGGAGCTCCTACGAGCAGTACTTC. This sequence encodes CASSLGQGSSYEQYF.